One and the same sample provided the 7 T cell receptor beta chains below, sequenced in a study of control samples from healthy donors and cancer patients. The repertoire was sequenced with immunoSEQ multiplex PCR; TCRdb's copy has only in-frame clones and lacks some. The sample lists 170,000 or so clones, roughly 89% occurring once. The source material was blood. These receptors originate from a woman between 45 and 60 years old in good health.

The chain recombines TRBV19 with TRBJ2-5, with TRBD2 matching 8 bases. V trimming: 5 bases; J trimming: 5 bases; junction bases outside the gene matches: 16. The CDR3 covers 17 residues. Germline values: CDR1 LNHDA, CDR2 SQIVND (reference sequence). This CDR3 is CASSSLQLAAHRETQYF. As DNA, the CDR3 is TGTGCCAGTAGTTCCCTACAACTAGCGGCCCACAGGGAGACCCAGTACTTC.

J is TRBJ2-3 and V is TRBV5-1; D is ambiguous. Per germline, CDR1 SGHRS and CDR2 YFSETQ. This CDR3 has 14 residues. V was clipped by 4 bases and J by 0 bases, with 9 bases between them. The chain's CDR3 is CASSDTSSTDTQYF. The CDR3 bases are TGCGCCAGCAGCGATACCTCTAGCACAGATACGCAGTATTTT.

The chain carries TRBV9 and TRBJ2-3; weak D call: TRBD1 (5 bases). Germline-derived CDR1 and CDR2 are SGDLS and YYNGEE. This CDR3 comprises 13 residues. Between the trimmed V and J ends, which lost 0 bases and 4 bases, there was a span of 6 bases. The CDR3 here is CASSVEGADTQYF. In DNA form, the CDR3 reads TGTGCCAGCAGCGTAGAAGGGGCAGATACGCAGTATTTT.

This sequence joins TRBV4-3 and TRBJ2-7, with 16 bases that match TRBD2. This CDR3 spans 17 amino acids. Germline lookup yields CDR1 LGHNA and CDR2 YSLEER. Trimming took 0 bases from V and 6 from J; bases not matched to a gene: 5. Here the CDR3 DNA reads TGCGCCAGCAGCCAAGAGGGACTAGCGGGAGGGTGGTCCGAGCAGTACTTC. Residues: CASSQEGLAGGWSEQYF.

This clone has ten or more counts. The chain carries TRBV30 and TRBJ1-2, with D possibly being TRBD1 (5 bases). The CDR3 totals 13 residues. V was cut by 3 bases and J by 9 bases, with 17 bases left in between. Germline CDR1 is GTSNPN and CDR2 is SVGIG (reference sequence). The CDR3 nucleotides read TGTGCCTGGAGACCCCCGGGGCAGATCCGCTACACCTTC. Protein: CAWRPPGQIRYTF.

CDR3 in amino acids: CAISESKGRYEQYF. Written as DNA, the CDR3 is TGTGCCATCAGTGAGTCCAAGGGTAGGTACGAGCAGTACTTC. The rearrangement joins TRBV10-3 to TRBJ2-7; D is undetermined. Germline CDR1 ENHRY, CDR2 SYGVKD. The CDR3 runs 14 residues. With 0 bases removed from V and 4 bases from J, the gap between germline ends came to 10 bases.

This chain uses TRBV9 with TRBJ1-2, with D maybe TRBD1 (5 bases). The V gene lost 0 bases and the J gene lost 3 bases, with 18 bases spanning the gap. CDR3 size: 17 residues. In germline, CDR1 is SGDLS, CDR2 YYNGEE. The CDR3 reads CASSVDGAREGYYGYTF. The CDR3 DNA sequence: TGTGCCAGCAGCGTAGACGGGGCCAGGGAAGGATACTATGGCTACACCTTC.